Presented here are 5 T cell receptor beta chains from one specimen sequenced in a study of vaccination and CD4 T cells after COVID-19. Sequenced with the Oncomine TCR Beta short-read assay was DNA taken from cultured CD4+ T cells. TCRdb reprocessed the PCR reads with MiXCR, giving one entry per CDR3 protein. This sample has almost 15,000 distinct CDR3 sequences; 30% occur once, and the top ten carry about a sixth. The sample's treatment: roughly ten-day PBMC culture with coronavirus spike peptide pools or control peptides (ViraFEST assay). These receptors' antigens are unknown. Sequencing input: cultured CD4+ T cells from blood. The receptors originated from a human donor with COVID-19.

The rearrangement uses TRBV20-1 and TRBJ2-2; D unresolved. Germline CDR1 is DFQATT and CDR2 is SNEGSKA (reference sequence). Trimming cost V 5 bases and J 0 bases, with 10 bases left between them. The CDR3 runs to 14 residues. CDR3 region: CSAGRATNTGELFF. CDR3 bases: TGCAGTGCTGGCCGGGCCACGAACACCGGGGAGCTGTTTTTT.

The V gene is TRBV29-1, the J gene TRBJ1-2, with TRBD1 matching 8 bases. This CDR3 comprises 14 residues. In germline, CDR1 is SQVTM, CDR2 ANQGSEA. V shed 7 bases and J 4 bases; nucleotides not matched to a gene: 11. CDR3: CSARTGSDFYGYTF. As DNA, the CDR3 is TGCAGCGCCCGGACAGGGTCCGATTTCTATGGCTACACCTTC.

This clonotype counts as medium-sized (0.01 to 0.1%). J is TRBJ1-1 and V is TRBV20-1, with 10 positions matching TRBD1. The CDR3 consists of 13 residues. CDR1 DFQATT and CDR2 SNEGSKA come from the germline V gene (reference sequence). CDR3 DNA sequence: TGCAGGGGGGGGACAGGGGTTGGCACTGAAGCTTTCTTT. This encodes CRGGTGVGTEAFF.

The V gene is TRBV5-1, the J gene TRBJ2-1, with D unclear. With 0 bases removed from V and 7 bases from J, the gap between germline ends came to 8 bases. Germline V gives CDR1 SGHRS, CDR2 YFSETQ. The CDR3 runs to 13 residues. CDR3 residues: CASSLGLKNEQFF. The CDR3 nucleotides are TGCGCCAGCAGCTTGGGCCTCAAAAATGAGCAGTTCTTC. Based on the CDR3 plus reference TRBV5-1 and TRBJ2-1, the full variable domain is KAGVTQTPRYLIKTRGQQVTLSCSPISGHRSVSWYQQTPGQGLQFLFEYFSETQRNKGNFPGRFSGRQFSNSRSEMNVSTLELGDSALYLCASSLGLKNEQFFGPGTRLTVL.

V is TRBV28 and J is TRBJ1-2, with no clear D. CDR3 length: 14 amino acids. CDR1 and CDR2 from the germline V gene are MDHEN and SYDVKM. The V end was cut by 6 bases, the J end by 8 bases, with 19 bases between. The CDR3 here is CASSLLGHREGYTF. The DNA of the CDR3 is TGTGCCAGCAGCCTCCTTGGCCACAGAGAGGGCTACACCTTC.